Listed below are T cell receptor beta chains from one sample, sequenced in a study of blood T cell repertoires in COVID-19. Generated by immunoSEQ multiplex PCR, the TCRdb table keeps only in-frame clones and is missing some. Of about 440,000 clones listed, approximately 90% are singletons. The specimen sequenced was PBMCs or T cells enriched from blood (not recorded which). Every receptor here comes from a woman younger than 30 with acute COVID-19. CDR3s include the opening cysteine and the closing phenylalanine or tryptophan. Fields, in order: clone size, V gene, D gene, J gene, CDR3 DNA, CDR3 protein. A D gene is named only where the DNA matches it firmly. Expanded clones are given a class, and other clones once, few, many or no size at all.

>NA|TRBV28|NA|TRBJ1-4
TGTGCCAGCAGACCGGGGGGGGCCCCTAATGAAAAACTGTTTTTT
CASRPGGAPNEKLFF
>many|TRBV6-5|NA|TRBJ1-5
TGTGCCAGCAGTCACCGCGGTTCTGGCAATCAGCCCCAGCATTTT
CASSHRGSGNQPQHF
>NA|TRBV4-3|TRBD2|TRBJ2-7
TGCGCCAGCAGCCAAGGAGCTAGCGGGAGGGCCTCCTACGAGCAGTACTTC
CASSQGASGRASYEQYF
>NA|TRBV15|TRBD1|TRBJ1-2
TGTGCCACCAGCAGGGGACAGCCCTATGGCTACACCTTC
CATSRGQPYGYTF
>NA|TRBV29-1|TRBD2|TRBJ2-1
TGCAGCGCCGGGCCACTAACGGCGGGGATCGGCTCCCTTTCACCGGGACTAGCTAATGAGCAGTTCTTC
CSAGPLTAGIGSLSPGLANEQFF
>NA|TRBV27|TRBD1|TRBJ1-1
TGTGCCAGCAACGTAGACAGGGACAGACACGACAGACAAGCTTTCTTT
CASNVDRDRHDRQAFF
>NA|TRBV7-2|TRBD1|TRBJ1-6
TGTGCCAGCAGCTTCCGGGACAGGTCCCCACCCCTCCACTTT
CASSFRDRSPPLHF
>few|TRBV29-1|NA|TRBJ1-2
TGCAGCGTTGGGTGGGGGCTTGGCTACACCTTC
CSVGWGLGYTF
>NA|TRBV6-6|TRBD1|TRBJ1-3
TGTGCCAGCAGTGGGACAGGGAACACTGGAAACACCATATATTTT
CASSGTGNTGNTIYF
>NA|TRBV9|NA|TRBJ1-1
TGTGCCAGCAGCGTAGTTAATAGAGGGAACACTGAAGCTTTCTTT
CASSVVNRGNTEAFF
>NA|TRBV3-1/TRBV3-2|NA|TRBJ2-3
TGTGCCAGCAGCCAAGATCCCGGGATCACAGATACGCAGTATTTT
CASSQDPGITDTQYF
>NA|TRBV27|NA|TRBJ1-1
TGTGCCAGTAGGGGGGGGGCCTTGAACACTGAAGCTTTCTTT
CASRGGALNTEAFF
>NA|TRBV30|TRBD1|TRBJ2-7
TGTGCCTGGAGTATAGGACAGGGGCAGTACTTC
CAWSIGQGQYF
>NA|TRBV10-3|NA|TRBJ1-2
TGTGCCATCAGCGACCCCGGACAGCTCGGGGGCTACACCTTC
CAISDPGQLGGYTF
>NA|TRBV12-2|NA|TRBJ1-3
TGTGCAAGTCGCTTATCTTCCCGTTTAAACACCATATATTTT
CASRLSSRLNTIYF
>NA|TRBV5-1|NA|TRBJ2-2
TGCGCCAGCAGCCCCGGAGGGCACGGGAACACCGGGGAGCTGTTTTTT
CASSPGGHGNTGELFF
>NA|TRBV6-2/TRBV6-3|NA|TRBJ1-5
TGTGCCAGCAGTTACCCGGATCGCGGGCAGCCCCAGCATTTT
CASSYPDRGQPQHF
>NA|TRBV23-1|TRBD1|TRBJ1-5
TGCGCCAGCAGTCGTCCGGAAACAGGGGGCTATCAGCCCCAGCATTTT
CASSRPETGGYQPQHF
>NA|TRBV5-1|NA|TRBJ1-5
TGCGCCAGCAGCTTGGCGGCAGGGAATCAGCCCCAGCATTTT
CASSLAAGNQPQHF
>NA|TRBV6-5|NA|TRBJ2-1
TGTGCCAGCAGTTACTTCCCACCGAGCTCCTACAATGAGCAGTTCTTC
CASSYFPPSSYNEQFF
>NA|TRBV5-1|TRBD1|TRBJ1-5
TGCGCCAGCAGCCCGGGACAGATCGATCAGCCCCAGCATTTT
CASSPGQIDQPQHF
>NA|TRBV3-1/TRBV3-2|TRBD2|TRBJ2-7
TGTGCCAGCAGCCAAGATTCGGGCCTAGCGGGAGTTCGATACGAGCAGTACTTC
CASSQDSGLAGVRYEQYF
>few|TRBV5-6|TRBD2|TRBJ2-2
TGTGCCAGCAGAGATGGGACTAGCGGGCGACTTACCCCAACCGGGGAGCTGTTTTTT
CASRDGTSGRLTPTGELFF
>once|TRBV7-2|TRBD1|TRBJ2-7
TGTGCCAGCAGCGAGGGACAGGTGTCCTACGAGCAGTACTTC
CASSEGQVSYEQYF
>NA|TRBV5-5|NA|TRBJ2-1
TGTGCCAGCAGCTTGGCAGGCCGAAACTACAATGAGCAGTTCTTC
CASSLAGRNYNEQFF
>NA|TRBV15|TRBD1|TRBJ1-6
TGTGCCACCAGCAGAGTTGGGACAGGGGGCTCACCCCTCCACTTT
CATSRVGTGGSPLHF
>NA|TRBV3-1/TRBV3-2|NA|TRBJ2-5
TGTGCCAGCAGCGGGACATCTGCGGAGACCCAGTACTTC
CASSGTSAETQYF
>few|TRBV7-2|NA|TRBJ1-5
TGTGCCAGCAGTCCTCAGGGGAATCAGCCCCAGCATTTT
CASSPQGNQPQHF
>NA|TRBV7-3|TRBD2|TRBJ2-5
TGTGCCAGCAGCCCGAGCGGGGGGTTCCAAGAGACCCAGTACTTC
CASSPSGGFQETQYF
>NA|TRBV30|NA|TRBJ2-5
TGTGCCTGGGGTGGGGGCCCGCGGTCCCAGTACTTC
CAWGGGPRSQYF
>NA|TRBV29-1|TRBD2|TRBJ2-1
TGCAGCGTTGTTCTAGCGGGGCTCTACAATGAGCAGTTCTTC
CSVVLAGLYNEQFF
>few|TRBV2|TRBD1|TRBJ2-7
TGTGCCAGTAGGGGGCAGGGCGAGAACTTTTACGAGCAGTACTTC
CASRGQGENFYEQYF
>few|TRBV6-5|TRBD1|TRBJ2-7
TGTGCCAGCAGTTCCACCTTCGGGACAGGGCTGTTC
CASSSTFGTGLF
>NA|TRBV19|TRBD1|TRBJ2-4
TGTGCCAGTAGTAAAGGACAGGGATCATCTGGAAACATTCAGTACTTC
CASSKGQGSSGNIQYF
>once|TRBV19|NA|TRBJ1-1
TGTGCCACTAGGGACAACCAGGGGAGGAACACTGAAGCTTTCTTT
CATRDNQGRNTEAFF
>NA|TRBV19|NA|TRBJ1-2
TGTGCCAGCGCCACCCGGGGGGGCTACACCTTC
CASATRGGYTF
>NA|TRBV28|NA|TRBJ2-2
TGTGCCACCTCCGAGGAGGTCACCGGGGAGCTGTTTTTT
CATSEEVTGELFF
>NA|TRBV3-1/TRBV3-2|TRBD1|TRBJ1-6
TGTGCCAGCGGGACAGGGGTATCACCCCTCCACTTT
CASGTGVSPLHF
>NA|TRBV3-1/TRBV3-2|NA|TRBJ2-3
TGTGCCAGCAGCCAAGATACCCTATCCACAGATACGCAGTATTTT
CASSQDTLSTDTQYF
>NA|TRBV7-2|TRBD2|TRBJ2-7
TGTGCCAGCATCTTAGCGGGAGGGTCCTCCGAGCAGTACTTC
CASILAGGSSEQYF
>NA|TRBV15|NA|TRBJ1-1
TGTGCCACCAGCAGAGACGGGGGGACTGAAGCTTTCTTT
CATSRDGGTEAFF
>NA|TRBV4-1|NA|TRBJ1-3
TGCGCCAGCAGCCAAGGGGCAGTCTCTGGAAACACCATATATTTT
CASSQGAVSGNTIYF
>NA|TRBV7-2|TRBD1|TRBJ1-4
TGTGCCAGCAGCCCAGGGGACAGTTTAAATGAAAAACTGTTTTTT
CASSPGDSLNEKLFF